These T cell receptor beta chains were read from a single sample in a study of cytomegalovirus exposure and HLA in healthy donors. Sequencing was performed with immunoSEQ multiplex PCR; in TCRdb, only in-frame clones are kept and a portion is missing. The sample includes 90,000 to 150,000 clones, around three quarters of them seen just once. Input material: PBMCs. These receptors were taken from a man aged 18 to 30 in good health and CMV-seropositive. Each CDR3 is given with its conserved first and last residue. Each record gives: clone size, V gene, CDR3 protein. The size field is filled for only some rows; it gives once, few, many or a size class.

clone_size: NA; v_call: TRBV5-1; cdr3_aa: CATRTGTDYGYTF
clone_size: NA; v_call: TRBV4-1; cdr3_aa: CASSQDEVSNYGYTF
clone_size: NA; v_call: TRBV6-1; cdr3_aa: CASSEGLAGAYEQYF
clone_size: NA; v_call: TRBV27; cdr3_aa: CASRSSGSDEQYF
clone_size: NA; v_call: TRBV6-1; cdr3_aa: CASSIDRAGGYTF
clone_size: NA; v_call: TRBV6-4; cdr3_aa: CASSLTSGSGNEQYF
clone_size: NA; v_call: TRBV5-1; cdr3_aa: CASSLGTGFEETQYF
clone_size: NA; v_call: TRBV4-2; cdr3_aa: CASSQALRTGTVYEQYF
clone_size: NA; v_call: TRBV6-5; cdr3_aa: CASSYGTGAPTGELFF
clone_size: NA; v_call: TRBV2; cdr3_aa: CAGNQGAGNTIYF
clone_size: few; v_call: TRBV16; cdr3_aa: CASSQSGTGSTEAFF
clone_size: NA; v_call: TRBV7-2; cdr3_aa: CASSYLLNTEAFF
clone_size: NA; v_call: TRBV6-6; cdr3_aa: CASSPGQFYGYTF
clone_size: NA; v_call: TRBV6-6; cdr3_aa: CASCGTVAKNIQYF
clone_size: NA; v_call: TRBV6-1; cdr3_aa: CASREGLAGGVWHF